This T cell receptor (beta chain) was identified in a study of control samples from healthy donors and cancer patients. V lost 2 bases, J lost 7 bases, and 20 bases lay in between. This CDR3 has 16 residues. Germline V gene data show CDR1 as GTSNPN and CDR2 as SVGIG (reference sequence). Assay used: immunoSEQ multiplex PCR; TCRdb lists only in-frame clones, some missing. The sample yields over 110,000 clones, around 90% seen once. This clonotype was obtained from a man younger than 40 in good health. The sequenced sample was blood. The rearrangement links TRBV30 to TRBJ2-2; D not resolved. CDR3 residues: CAWSPSQSRVRGELFF. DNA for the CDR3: TGTGCCTGGAGTCCCTCCCAGTCCCGTGTCCGCGGGGAGCTGTTTTTT.